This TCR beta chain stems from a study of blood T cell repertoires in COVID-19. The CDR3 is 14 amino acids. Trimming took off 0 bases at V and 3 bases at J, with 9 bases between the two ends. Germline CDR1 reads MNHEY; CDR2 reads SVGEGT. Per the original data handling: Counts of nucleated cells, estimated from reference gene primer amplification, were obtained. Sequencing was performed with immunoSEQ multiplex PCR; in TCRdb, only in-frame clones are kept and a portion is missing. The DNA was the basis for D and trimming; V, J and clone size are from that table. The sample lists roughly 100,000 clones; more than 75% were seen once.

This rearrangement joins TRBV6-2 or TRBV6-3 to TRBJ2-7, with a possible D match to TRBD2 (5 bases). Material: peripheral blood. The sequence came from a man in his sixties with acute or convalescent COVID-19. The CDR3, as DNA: TGTGCCAGCAGTTACTCGAGAGGGTTCTACGAGCAGTACGTC. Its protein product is CASSYSRGFYEQYV.